This T cell receptor beta chain emerged from a study of cytomegalovirus exposure and HLA in healthy donors. With regard to this clone: The antigen is not known.

PCR employed 60 Vbeta and 13 Jbeta primers. Generated by immunoSEQ multiplex PCR, the TCRdb table keeps only in-frame clones and is missing some. The sample has about 95,000 clones, approximately 72% seen once; the top ten hold about 4%. Study-wide points: Per a prior analysis, the majority of TCR beta V segments were productive roughly 90% or roughly 30% of the time. Donors were assumed by presence/absence analyses to have roughly uniform sequencing depth. One variant, a missense change in DCLRE1C, was linked in a later analysis to TCR beta V- and J-gene trimming.

After removal of 1 base from V and 4 bases from J, the junction contained 3 bases not matched to a gene. Germline-derived CDR1 and CDR2 are SGHVS and FNYEAQ. The CDR3 length is 15 residues. Likely unrecorded immune exposures existed in these nominally healthy donors. The TCR sequence derives from a woman between 35 and 50 years old in good health and CMV-seropositive. What was sequenced was PBMCs. The rearrangement uses TRBV7-6 and TRBJ2-3; 9 bases align to TRBD2. The CDR3 coding sequence is TGTGCCAGCAGCTTAGTCCTAGCGGGACCAGATACGCAGTATTTT. Its protein is CASSLVLAGPDTQYF.